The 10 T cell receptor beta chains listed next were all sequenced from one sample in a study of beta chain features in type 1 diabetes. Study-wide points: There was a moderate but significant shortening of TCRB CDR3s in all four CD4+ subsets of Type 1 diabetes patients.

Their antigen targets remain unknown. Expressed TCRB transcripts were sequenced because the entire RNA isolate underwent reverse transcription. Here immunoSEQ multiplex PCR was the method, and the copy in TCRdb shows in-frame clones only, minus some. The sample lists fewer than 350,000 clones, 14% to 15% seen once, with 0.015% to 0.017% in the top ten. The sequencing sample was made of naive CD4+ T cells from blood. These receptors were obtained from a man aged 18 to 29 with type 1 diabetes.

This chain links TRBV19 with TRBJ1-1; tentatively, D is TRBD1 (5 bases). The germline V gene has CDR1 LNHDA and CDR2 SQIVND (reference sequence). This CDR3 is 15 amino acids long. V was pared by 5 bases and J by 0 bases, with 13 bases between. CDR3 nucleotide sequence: TGTGCCAGTAGTTCCCGACAGAGGATGAACACTGAAGCTTTCTTT. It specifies CASSSRQRMNTEAFF.

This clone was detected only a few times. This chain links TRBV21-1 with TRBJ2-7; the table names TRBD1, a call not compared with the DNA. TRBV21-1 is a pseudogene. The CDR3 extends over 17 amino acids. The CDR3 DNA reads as TGTGCCAGCAGCAAAGGTGGTTTAGCACTGGACACCTACGAGCAGTACTTC. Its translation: CASSKGGLALDTYEQYF.

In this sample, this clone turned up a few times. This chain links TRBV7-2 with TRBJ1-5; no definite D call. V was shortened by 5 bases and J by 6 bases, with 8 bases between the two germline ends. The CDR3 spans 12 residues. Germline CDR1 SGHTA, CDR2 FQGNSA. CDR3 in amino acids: CASSPRGQPQHF. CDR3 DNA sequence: TGTGCCAGCAGCCCCCGGGGTCAGCCCCAGCATTTT.

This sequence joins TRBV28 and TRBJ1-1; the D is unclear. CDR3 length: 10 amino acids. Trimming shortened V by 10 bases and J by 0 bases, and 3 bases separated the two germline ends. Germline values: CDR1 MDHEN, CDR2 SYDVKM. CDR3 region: CATLNTEAFF. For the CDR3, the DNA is TGTGCCACATTGAACACTGAAGCTTTCTTT.

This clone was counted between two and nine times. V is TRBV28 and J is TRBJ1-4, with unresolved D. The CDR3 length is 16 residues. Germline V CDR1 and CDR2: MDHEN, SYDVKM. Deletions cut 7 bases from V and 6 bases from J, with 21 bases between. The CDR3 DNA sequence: TGTGCCAGCAAGGATCCCCCAAGGACCGGGGATGAAAAACTGTTTTTT. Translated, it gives CASKDPPRTGDEKLFF.

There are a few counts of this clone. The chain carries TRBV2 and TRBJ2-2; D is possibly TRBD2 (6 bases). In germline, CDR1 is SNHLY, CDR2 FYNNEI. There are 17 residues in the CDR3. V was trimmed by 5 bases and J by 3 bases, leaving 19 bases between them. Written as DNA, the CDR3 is TGTGCCAGCAGTACCACCGGGACTTCCGCGGACACCGGGGAGCTGTTTTTT. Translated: CASSTTGTSADTGELFF.

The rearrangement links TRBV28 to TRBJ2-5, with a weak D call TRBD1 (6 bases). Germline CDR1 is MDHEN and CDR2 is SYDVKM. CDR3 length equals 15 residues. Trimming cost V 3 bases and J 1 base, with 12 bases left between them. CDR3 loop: CASSLSGAGQETQYF. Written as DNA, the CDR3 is TGTGCCAGCAGTTTGTCAGGGGCCGGCCAAGAGACCCAGTACTTC. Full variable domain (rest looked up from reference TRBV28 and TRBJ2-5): DVKVTQSSRYLVKRTGEKVFLECVQDMDHENMFWYRQDPGLGLRLIYFSYDVKMKEKGDIPEGYSVSREKKERFSLILESASTNQTSMYLCASSLSGAGQETQYFGPGTRLLVL.

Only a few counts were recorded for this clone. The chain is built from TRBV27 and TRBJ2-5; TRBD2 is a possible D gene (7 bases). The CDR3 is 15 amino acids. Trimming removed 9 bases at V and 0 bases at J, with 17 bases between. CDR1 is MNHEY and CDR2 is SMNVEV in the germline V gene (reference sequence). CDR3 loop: CARRRPGGHQETQYF. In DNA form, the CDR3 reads TGTGCCAGAAGGCGGCCGGGGGGCCACCAAGAGACCCAGTACTTC.

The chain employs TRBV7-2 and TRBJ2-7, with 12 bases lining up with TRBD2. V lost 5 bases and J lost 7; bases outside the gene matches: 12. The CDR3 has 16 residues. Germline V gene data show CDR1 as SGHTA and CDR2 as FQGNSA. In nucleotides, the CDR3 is TGTGCCAGCAGCCCCCGGACTAGCGGGACCCTTAGGGAGCAGTACTTC. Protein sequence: CASSPRTSGTLREQYF.

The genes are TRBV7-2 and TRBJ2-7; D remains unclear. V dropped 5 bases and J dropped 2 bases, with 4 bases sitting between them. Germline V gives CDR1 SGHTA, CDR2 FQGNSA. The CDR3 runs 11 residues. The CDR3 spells CASSPTYEQYF. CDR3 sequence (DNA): TGTGCCAGCAGCCCTACCTACGAGCAGTACTTC.